The present entry profiles one T cell receptor (beta chain) with its context. Its antigen remains unidentified. The sample comes from a study of beta chain features in type 1 diabetes. This CDR3 is built from 15 residues. With 5 bases removed from V and 5 bases from J, the gap between germline ends came to 18 bases. Looked up from germline, CDR1 is SGHTA and CDR2 is FQGNSA. Study-wide points: Type 1 diabetes patients had moderately but significantly shorter TCRB CDR3s in all four CD4+ subsets.

The study reverse transcribed the entire isolated RNA, so it sequenced expressed TCRB transcripts. The method was immunoSEQ multiplex PCR; TCRdb's version includes in-frame clones alone and lacks a portion of them. Seen here are roughly 500,000 clones, 11% observed once, and the top ten hold 0.045% to 0.05%. This TCR derives from a woman aged 18-29 years in good health. The specimen was naive CD4+ T cells from blood. This chain uses TRBV7-2 with TRBJ1-1; TRBD1 is a possible D gene (5 bases). The CDR3 DNA is TGTGCCAGCAGCCGACAAAATGAATGGGGGACTGAAGCTTTCTTT. This encodes CASSRQNEWGTEAFF.